This TCR beta chain was documented in a study of blood T cell repertoires in COVID-19. As processed by the authors: Quantification of nucleated cells was approximated via reference gene primer amplification. TCRdb's copy holds only in-frame clones and misses some; the assay was immunoSEQ multiplex PCR. That table is the source of V, J and clone size, and D and trimming were worked out from the DNA. Here the sample spans about 51,000 clones, just over 85% being singletons. V lost 5 bases and J 10 bases, leaving 18 bases between the germline ends. The germline V gene encodes CDR1 LGHNA and CDR2 YSLEER. This CDR3 contains 15 residues.

The rearrangement links TRBV4-3 to TRBJ1-6; no definite D call. Input material: peripheral blood. The receptor was isolated from a man older than 75 with active COVID-19. The CDR3 loop reads CASSVLTGGRSPLHF. The CDR3 DNA reads as TGCGCCAGCAGCGTTCTAACCGGAGGAAGGTCACCCCTCCACTTT.